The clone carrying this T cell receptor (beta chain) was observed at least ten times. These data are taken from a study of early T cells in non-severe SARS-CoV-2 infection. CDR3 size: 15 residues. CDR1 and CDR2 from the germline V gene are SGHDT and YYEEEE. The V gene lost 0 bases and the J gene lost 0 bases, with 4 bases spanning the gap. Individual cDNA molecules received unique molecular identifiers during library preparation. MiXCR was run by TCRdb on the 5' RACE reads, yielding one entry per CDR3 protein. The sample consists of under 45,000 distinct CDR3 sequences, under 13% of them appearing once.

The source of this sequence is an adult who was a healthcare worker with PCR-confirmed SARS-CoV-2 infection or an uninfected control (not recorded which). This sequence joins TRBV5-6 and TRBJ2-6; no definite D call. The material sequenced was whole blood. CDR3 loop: CASSLGGSGANVLTF. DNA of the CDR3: TGTGCCAGCAGCTTGGGGGGCTCTGGGGCCAACGTCCTGACTTTC.